This passage covers 18 T cell receptor beta chains from one sample sequenced in a study of blood T cell repertoires in COVID-19. The assay was immunoSEQ multiplex PCR, and TCRdb's table has in-frame clones only and misses some. The sample has about 170,000 clones, less than 85% seen once. The sample consisted of peripheral blood. Receptor source: a woman over 75 with acute or convalescent COVID-19.

This clone was detected many times. V usage is TRBV27 and J usage is TRBJ1-5; D ambiguous. The CDR3 loop spans 13 amino acids. Germline lookup yields CDR1 MNHEY and CDR2 SMNVEV (reference sequence). The germline V and J ends were trimmed by 2 bases and 4 bases, with 6 bases remaining between them. CDR3 nucleotides: TGTGCCAGCAGTTTAGCGAGGAATCAGCCCCAGCATTTT. Translating gives CASSLARNQPQHF.

The chain uses TRBV5-1 and TRBJ2-2, with 7 nucleotides matching TRBD1. This CDR3 has 15 amino acids. V dropped 3 bases and J dropped 1; count of bases not matched to a gene: 3. From germline, CDR1 is SGHRS and CDR2 YFSETQ. CDR3: CASSSGQQNTGELFF. The CDR3 DNA reads as TGCGCCAGCAGCTCGGGACAGCAGAACACCGGGGAGCTGTTTTTT.

This chain joins TRBV14 and TRBJ2-1; 11 nucleotides match TRBD2. The ends lost 7 bases at V and 10 bases at J; junction bases unmatched: 9. CDR3 size: 14 residues. Germline loops: CDR1 SGHDN, CDR2 FVKESK. CDR3 sequence reads: CASKSISGRDEQFF. Written as DNA, the CDR3 is TGTGCCAGCAAAAGTATTAGCGGGAGGGACGAGCAGTTCTTC.

The genes are TRBV6-5 and TRBJ1-1; 11 bases line up with TRBD1. The CDR3 extends over 15 amino acids. V was pared by 0 bases and J by 6 bases, with 3 bases of the junction left unmatched. Germline lookup yields CDR1 MNHEY and CDR2 SVGAGI. CDR3 nucleotides: TGTGCCAGCAGTTACTCGGGACAGGGGGTCTCTGAAGCTTTCTTT. It specifies CASSYSGQGVSEAFF.

V gene TRBV19 combines with J gene TRBJ2-3, with a possible D match to TRBD2 (5 bases). This CDR3 is 14 amino acids long. The germline V and J ends were trimmed by 5 bases and 7 bases, with 16 bases remaining between them. From germline, CDR1 is LNHDA and CDR2 SQIVND (reference sequence). CDR3 protein: CASSRQPNGNTQYF. The CDR3, as DNA: TGTGCCAGTAGTCGGCAGCCGAACGGGAATACGCAGTATTTT. Drawing the rest from reference TRBV19 and TRBJ2-3, the complete variable domain is DGGITQSPKYLFRKEGQNVTLSCEQNLNHDAMYWYRQDPGQGLRLIYYSQIVNDFQKGDIAEGYSVSREKKESFPLTVTSAQKNPTAFYLCASSRQPNGNTQYFGPGTRLTVL.

This chain links TRBV3-1 (or the pseudogene TRBV3-2) with TRBJ2-3; D not certain. Trimming took 2 bases from V and 0 from J, leaving 6 bases between them. CDR1 LGHDT and CDR2 YNNKEL come from the germline V gene (reference sequence). There are 14 residues in the CDR3. CDR3 in amino acids: CASSQTSSTDTQYF. The CDR3 bases are TGTGCCAGCAGCCAAACGAGTAGCACAGATACGCAGTATTTT.

This chain connects TRBV27 to TRBJ2-1; the match to TRBD2 covers 11 bases. The CDR3 spans 16 residues. Trimming at V came to 4 bases and at J to 6 bases, leaving 8 bases not matched to a gene. Germline loops: CDR1 MNHEY, CDR2 SMNVEV (reference sequence). The CDR3 protein is CASSSRELAGANEQFF. The CDR3 DNA follows: TGTGCCAGCAGTTCAAGGGAACTAGCGGGAGCCAATGAGCAGTTCTTC.

This clone has only a few counts. CDR3 protein: CASSSVGGPAEAFF. CDR3 in DNA: TGTGCCAGCAGCTCTGTAGGGGGTCCGGCTGAAGCTTTCTTT. V is TRBV9 and J is TRBJ1-1; D possibly corresponds to TRBD1 (6 bases). Germline V CDR1 and CDR2: SGDLS, YYNGEE. This CDR3 has 14 amino acids. The ends were cut back, 4 bases at V and 6 bases at J, with 16 bases in the middle.

V and J are TRBV11-2 and TRBJ1-3; the D gene is possibly TRBD1 (6 bases). V lost 5 bases, J lost 0 bases, and 11 bases lay in between. Per germline, CDR1 SGHAT and CDR2 FQNNGV. The CDR3 totals 15 residues. The CDR3 nucleotides read TGTGCCAGCAGCCCCACAGGGATCTCTGGAAACACCATATATTTT. Translation: CASSPTGISGNTIYF.

The V call is TRBV28, the J call TRBJ1-5; TRBD1 agrees at 9 bases. The CDR3 is 14 amino acids. V lost 4 bases, J lost 5 bases, and 3 bases stayed unmatched. Germline loops: CDR1 MDHEN, CDR2 SYDVKM. The CDR3 protein is CASSSGQGHQPQHF. In DNA, the CDR3 is TGTGCCAGCAGTTCGGGACAGGGCCATCAGCCCCAGCATTTT.

The chain carries TRBV28 and TRBJ2-4; 7 positions agree with TRBD1. Germline V lookup: CDR1 MDHEN, CDR2 SYDVKM. V was clipped by 6 bases and J by 0 bases; unmatched bases: 11. This CDR3 region has 17 residues. CDR3 amino acids: CASRLPGTDRAKNIQYF. For the CDR3, the DNA is TGTGCCAGCAGGCTCCCCGGGACAGACCGAGCCAAAAACATTCAGTACTTC. The entire variable domain, with the rest obtained from reference TRBV28 and TRBJ2-4, is as follows: DVKVTQSSRYLVKRTGEKVFLECVQDMDHENMFWYRQDPGLGLRLIYFSYDVKMKEKGDIPEGYSVSREKKERFSLILESASTNQTSMYLCASRLPGTDRAKNIQYFGAGTRLSVL.

The chain couples TRBV19 to TRBJ1-5; 8 nucleotides align to TRBD1. Losses at the gene ends were 5 bases for V and 2 bases for J; bases not matched to a gene: 14. CDR1 and CDR2 from the germline V gene are LNHDA and SQIVND (reference sequence). This CDR3 is 18 amino acids long. This CDR3 is CASSSTGTGFFGNQPQHF. CDR3 in DNA: TGTGCCAGTAGTTCAACCGGGACAGGCTTCTTCGGCAATCAGCCCCAGCATTTT.

This chain uses TRBV6-4 with TRBJ2-3; 16 bases match TRBD2. The CDR3 runs 18 residues. The germline V gene encodes CDR1 MRHNA and CDR2 SNTAGT. The J segment lost 3 bases and the V segment lost 7 bases, leaving 10 bases of the junction unmatched. CDR3 coding DNA: TGTGCCAGCAAACCGGGACTAGCGGGAGGGCCCTGGACAGATACGCAGTATTTT. This codes for CASKPGLAGGPWTDTQYF.

The rearrangement uses TRBV19 and TRBJ1-2; perhaps TRBD1 as D (5 bases). V was cut by 5 bases and J by 9 bases, with 19 bases left in between. CDR3 length equals 14 residues. Germline V gene data show CDR1 as LNHDA and CDR2 as SQIVND (reference sequence). CDR3 in amino acids: CASSLARAEKSYTF. The CDR3 DNA sequence: TGTGCCAGTAGTCTCGCCAGGGCCGAGAAGAGCTACACCTTC.

The V gene is TRBV7-9, the J gene TRBJ1-6; TRBD1 matches 7 bases. The CDR3 is 14 amino acids. CDR1 is SEHNR and CDR2 is FQNEAQ in the germline V gene (reference sequence). The junction had 7 bases not matched to a gene; V was cut back by 6 bases and J by 8 bases. Here the CDR3 reads CASRLQGFYSPLHF. CDR3 sequence (DNA): TGTGCCAGCAGATTACAGGGGTTTTATTCACCCCTCCACTTT.

This chain uses TRBV2 with TRBJ1-2; TRBD1 matches 7 bases. Germline V gives CDR1 SNHLY, CDR2 FYNNEI. The CDR3 consists of 15 residues. Trimming took 7 bases from V and 3 from J; bases not matched to a gene: 11. CDR3 protein: CASIVDRFLHYGYTF. The CDR3 nucleotides read TGTGCCAGCATCGTGGACAGGTTCCTCCACTATGGCTACACCTTC.

This clone came up once. This chain links TRBV10-2 with TRBJ1-1; 8 bases are shared with TRBD1. Germline-derived CDR1 and CDR2 are WSHSY and SAAADI. The length of the CDR3 is 13 residues. Trimming at V came to 9 bases and at J to 4 bases, leaving 7 bases not matched to a gene. The CDR3 spells CASTTGDSTEAFF. CDR3 nucleotides: TGCGCCAGTACGACAGGGGATAGCACTGAAGCTTTCTTT.

V usage is TRBV6-5 and J usage is TRBJ1-4; 8 bases map to TRBD1. From germline, CDR1 is MNHEY and CDR2 SVGAGI. The CDR3 is 15 residues long. V lost 4 bases and J lost 3; bases outside the gene matches: 4. As DNA, the CDR3 is TGTGCCAGCAGTTCACAGGGGGAGTCTAATGAAAAACTGTTTTTT. Translated, it gives CASSSQGESNEKLFF.